The rows below give T cell receptor beta chains drawn from one sample of a study of high-grade serous ovarian cancer treatment subgroups. The method was immunoSEQ multiplex PCR; TCRdb's version includes in-frame clones alone and lacks a portion of them. The repertoire has 9,500 to 15,000 clones, over 75% of them found once; the top ten carry roughly 3%. What was sequenced was tumor tissue. All receptors come from a human donor with high-grade serous ovarian cancer. CDR3s include the opening cysteine and the closing phenylalanine or tryptophan. Rows may omit the clone size; those that give it use once, few, many or a size class.

size: -; V: TRBV28; CDR3: CASTPRDRGLEKLFF
size: -; V: TRBV11-3; CDR3: CASSLNQETQYF
size: -; V: TRBV30; CDR3: CARSVGAGRTSPTQYF
size: -; V: TRBV19; CDR3: CASSMGLAGNTGELFF
size: -; V: TRBV10-3; CDR3: CAVSRGRVGGELFF
size: -; V: TRBV11-2; CDR3: CASSPGQKDTIYF
size: -; V: TRBV9; CDR3: CASSGRAGNEKLFF
size: -; V: TRBV7-2; CDR3: CASSSQTGTASTDTQYF
size: few; V: TRBV29-1; CDR3: CSVDHSGLVSEAFF
size: -; V: TRBV7-9; CDR3: CASSFGSGNYGYTF
size: once; V: TRBV28; CDR3: CASSLSVRGTGELFF